These 9 T cell receptor beta chains came from one sample sequenced in a study of blood T cell repertoires in COVID-19. Libraries were prepared by immunoSEQ multiplex PCR; TCRdb keeps only in-frame clonotypes and omits some of them. The sample holds approximately 220,000 clones; 80% to 85% are singletons and the top ten take about 2.4%. Sequencing was done on a sample of peripheral blood. The receptor source for this set is a woman in her sixties or seventies with acute or convalescent COVID-19.

The genes are TRBV7-2 and TRBJ1-1; maybe TRBD1 (5 bases). The CDR3 extends over 14 amino acids. Germline assignment: CDR1 SGHTA and CDR2 FQGNSA. Deletions cut 5 bases from V and 5 bases from J, with 15 bases between. The CDR3, as DNA: TGTGCCAGCAGCACGGGGACGGGAGGGACTGAAGCTTTCTTT. Translated: CASSTGTGGTEAFF.

The V call is TRBV7-2, the J call TRBJ2-5; 11 nucleotides align to TRBD2. The CDR3 length is 16 residues. The junction had 9 bases not matched to a gene; V was cut back by 4 bases and J by 5 bases. Per germline, CDR1 SGHTA and CDR2 FQGNSA. The CDR3 bases are TGTGCCAGCAGCTCGGGTAGCGGGGGGGCCTGGGAGACCCAGTACTTC. It codes for CASSSGSGGAWETQYF.

The J gene is TRBJ1-4, the V gene TRBV2, with TRBD1 identical over 11 bases. The germline CDR1 and CDR2 sequences are SNHLY and FYNNEI. The ends lost 4 bases at V and 7 bases at J; junction bases unmatched: 5. The CDR3 sequence is 15 residues long. The DNA of the CDR3 is TGTGCCAGCAGTGCCCAGGGGACAGGGGGTGAAAAACTGTTTTTT. Translating gives CASSAQGTGGEKLFF.

This rearrangement joins TRBV28 to TRBJ2-7; the match to TRBD2 covers 7 bases. CDR1 and CDR2 from the germline V gene are MDHEN and SYDVKM. The J segment lost 6 bases and the V segment lost 3 bases, leaving 11 bases of the junction unmatched. The CDR3 consists of 15 residues. The CDR3 protein is CASSLGVSREGEQYF. The CDR3 bases are TGTGCCAGCAGTTTGGGGGTTAGCAGGGAGGGCGAGCAGTACTTC.

The J gene is TRBJ1-1, the V gene TRBV10-3, with 8 positions matching TRBD1. Germline values: CDR1 ENHRY, CDR2 SYGVKD. This CDR3 has 13 residues. V shed 6 bases, J shed 5 bases, and the junction held 5 bases outside the gene matches. The CDR3 DNA reads TGTGCCATCAGAGGACAGGGTGAGACTGAAGCTTTCTTT. Protein sequence: CAIRGQGETEAFF.

The chain is built from TRBV9 and TRBJ2-1, with 8 bases matching TRBD2. Looked up from germline, CDR1 is SGDLS and CDR2 is YYNGEE. J lost 15 bases, V lost 2 bases, and 13 bases had no gene match. This CDR3 is 14 amino acids long. As DNA, the CDR3 is TGTGCCAGCAGCGTCGGAGTAGCGGGGAGTCTTCGGTTCTTC. Translated, it gives CASSVGVAGSLRFF.

This clone occurred a few times. The chain joins TRBV4-1 to TRBJ1-1; a possible D gene is TRBD1 (5 bases). Germline assignment: CDR1 MGHRA and CDR2 YSYEKL. V lost 0 bases and J 6 bases, leaving 14 bases between the germline ends. The length of the CDR3 is 15 residues. CDR3 amino acids: CASSQDLGTLAEAFF. The CDR3, as DNA: TGCGCCAGCAGCCAAGATCTTGGGACTTTGGCTGAAGCTTTCTTT.

The chain recombines TRBV6-5 with TRBJ1-2; weak D call: TRBD1 (6 bases). This CDR3 is 14 amino acids long. Germline CDR1 is MNHEY and CDR2 is SVGAGI. Trimming removed 5 bases at V and 1 base at J, with 11 bases between. CDR3 sequence (DNA): TGTGCCAGCAGTCCGCAGGGGATTAACTATGGCTACACCTTC. It is translated as CASSPQGINYGYTF.

The chain has TRBV18 and TRBJ1-1, with TRBD1 as a possible D gene (6 bases). This CDR3 has 16 amino acids. Germline-derived CDR1 and CDR2 are KGHSH and LQKENI. Trimming cost V 3 bases and J 3 bases, with 17 bases left between them. CDR3 region: CASSPPRAPGDTEAFF. In DNA form, the CDR3 reads TGTGCCAGCTCACCCCCGCGGGCCCCAGGGGACACTGAAGCTTTCTTT.